A single T cell receptor beta chain is shown here with its context. Produced via immunoSEQ multiplex PCR; TCRdb's table is partial and in-frame only. The sample lists around 80,000 clones, about 93% occurring once. The data were taken from a study of brain T cells in children with intractable seizures. This sample comprised peripheral blood, obtained at surgery. The TCR sequence derives from a girl aged 2 to 9 with Rasmussen encephalitis and intractable seizures.

CDR3 amino acids: CASSSAGTANTEAFF. The CDR3 DNA is TGTGCCAGCAGTTCAGCCGGGACAGCGAACACTGAAGCTTTCTTT. The V and J genes are TRBV28 and TRBJ1-1; the match to TRBD1 covers 7 bases. Germline V gene data show CDR1 as MDHEN and CDR2 as SYDVKM. V was pared by 4 bases and J by 1 base, with 6 bases of the junction left unmatched. This CDR3 region has 15 residues.